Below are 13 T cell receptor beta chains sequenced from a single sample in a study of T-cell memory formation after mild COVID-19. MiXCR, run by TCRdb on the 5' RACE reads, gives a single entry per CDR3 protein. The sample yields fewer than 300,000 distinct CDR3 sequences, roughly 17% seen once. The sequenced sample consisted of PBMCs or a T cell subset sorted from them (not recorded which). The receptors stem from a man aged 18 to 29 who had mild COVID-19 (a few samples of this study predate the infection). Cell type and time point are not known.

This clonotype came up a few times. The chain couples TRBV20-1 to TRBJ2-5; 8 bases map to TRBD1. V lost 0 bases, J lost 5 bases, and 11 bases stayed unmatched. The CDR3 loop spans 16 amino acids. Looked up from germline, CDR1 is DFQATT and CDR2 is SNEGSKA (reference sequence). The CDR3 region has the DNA TGCAGTGCTAGAGATTTGCCAGGGGGCAATGGTGAGACCCAGTACTTC. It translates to CSARDLPGGNGETQYF.

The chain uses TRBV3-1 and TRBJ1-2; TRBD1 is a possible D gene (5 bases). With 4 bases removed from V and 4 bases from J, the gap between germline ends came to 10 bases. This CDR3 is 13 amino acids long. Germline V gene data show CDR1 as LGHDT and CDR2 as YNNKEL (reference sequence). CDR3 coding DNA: TGTGCCAGCAGCCCGGGACTGAGCTATGGCTACACCTTC. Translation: CASSPGLSYGYTF.

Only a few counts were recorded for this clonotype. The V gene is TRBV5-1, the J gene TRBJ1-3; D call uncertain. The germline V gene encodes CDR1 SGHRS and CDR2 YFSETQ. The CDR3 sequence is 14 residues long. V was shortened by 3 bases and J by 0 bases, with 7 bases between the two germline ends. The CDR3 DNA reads TGCGCCAGCAGCTACGAGAGCTCTGGAAACACCATATATTTT. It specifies CASSYESSGNTIYF.

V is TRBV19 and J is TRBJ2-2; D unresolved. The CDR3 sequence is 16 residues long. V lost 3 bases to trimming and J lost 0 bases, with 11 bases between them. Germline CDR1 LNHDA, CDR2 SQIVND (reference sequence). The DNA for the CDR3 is TGTGCCAGTAGTATCTCCCCCCTTGCGAACACCGGGGAGCTGTTTTTT. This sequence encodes CASSISPLANTGELFF.

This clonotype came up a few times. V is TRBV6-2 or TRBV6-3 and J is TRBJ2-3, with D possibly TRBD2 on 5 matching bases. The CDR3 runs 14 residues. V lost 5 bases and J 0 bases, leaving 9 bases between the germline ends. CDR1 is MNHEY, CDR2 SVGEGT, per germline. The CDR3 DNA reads TGTGCCAGCAGTCACCGGACTAGCACAGATACGCAGTATTTT. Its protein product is CASSHRTSTDTQYF.

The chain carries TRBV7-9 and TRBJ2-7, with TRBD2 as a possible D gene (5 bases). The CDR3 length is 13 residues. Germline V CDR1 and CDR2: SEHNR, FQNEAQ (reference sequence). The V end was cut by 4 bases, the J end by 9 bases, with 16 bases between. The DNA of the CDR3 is TGTGCCAGCAGCTCCAGCCGCCTCGAGGGGCAGTACGTC. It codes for CASSSSRLEGQYV.

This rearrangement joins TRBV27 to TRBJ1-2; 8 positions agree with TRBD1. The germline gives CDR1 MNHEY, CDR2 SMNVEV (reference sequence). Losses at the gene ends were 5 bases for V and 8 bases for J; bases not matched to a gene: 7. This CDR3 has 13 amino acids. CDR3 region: CASSPFDRGGYTF. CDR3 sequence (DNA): TGTGCCAGCAGTCCCTTCGACAGGGGCGGCTACACCTTC.

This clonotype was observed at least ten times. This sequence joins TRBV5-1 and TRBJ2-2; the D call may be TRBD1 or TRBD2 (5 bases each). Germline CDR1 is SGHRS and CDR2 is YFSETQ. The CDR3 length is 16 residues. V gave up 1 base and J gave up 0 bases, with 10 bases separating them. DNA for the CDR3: TGCGCCAGCAGCTTGCCGGGACCAGCGAACACCGGGGAGCTGTTTTTT. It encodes CASSLPGPANTGELFF.

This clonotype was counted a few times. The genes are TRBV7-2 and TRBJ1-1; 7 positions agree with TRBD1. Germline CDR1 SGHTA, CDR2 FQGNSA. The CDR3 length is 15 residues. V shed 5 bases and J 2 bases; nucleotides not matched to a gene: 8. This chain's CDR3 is CASSPVQGVNTEAFF. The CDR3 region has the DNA TGTGCCAGCAGCCCCGTGCAGGGGGTAAACACTGAAGCTTTCTTT. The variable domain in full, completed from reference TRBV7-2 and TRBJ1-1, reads GAGVSQSPSNKVTEKGKDVELRCDPISGHTALYWYRQSLGQGLEFLIYFQGNSAPDKSGLPSDRFSAERTGGSVSTLTIQRTQQEDSAVYLCASSPVQGVNTEAFFGQGTRLTVV.

In DNA, the CDR3 is TGCAGCGCCACGGGGCCGACTGGAAACACCATATATTTT. Translated, it gives CSATGPTGNTIYF. The chain employs TRBV29-1 and TRBJ1-3, with a tentative D call TRBD1 (5 bases). Trimming cost V 7 bases and J 2 bases, with 12 bases left between them. CDR3 size: 13 residues. CDR1 SQVTM and CDR2 ANQGSEA come from the germline V gene.

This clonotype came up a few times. CDR3 nucleotides: TGTGCCAGCTCACCCCCCGGGGGTGCTGAAAAACTGTTTTTT. Protein product: CASSPPGGAEKLFF. This chain links TRBV18 with TRBJ1-4, with D perhaps TRBD1 (5 bases). The CDR3 is 14 residues long. The V gene's germline CDR1 is KGHSH and CDR2 LQKENI. V was clipped by 3 bases and J by 7 bases, with 12 bases between them.

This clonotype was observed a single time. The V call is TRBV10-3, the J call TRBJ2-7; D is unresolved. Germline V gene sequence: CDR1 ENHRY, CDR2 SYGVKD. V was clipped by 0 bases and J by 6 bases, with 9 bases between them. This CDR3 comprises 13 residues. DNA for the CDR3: TGTGCCATCAGTGAGTCTCAGGTTGGCGAGCAGTACTTC. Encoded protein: CAISESQVGEQYF.

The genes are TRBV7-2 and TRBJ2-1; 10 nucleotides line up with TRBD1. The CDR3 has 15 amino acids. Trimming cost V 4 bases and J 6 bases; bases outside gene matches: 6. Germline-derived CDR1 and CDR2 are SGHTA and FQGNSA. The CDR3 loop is CASSSRDRGFNEQFF. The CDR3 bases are TGTGCCAGCAGCTCCCGGGACAGGGGTTTCAATGAGCAGTTCTTC.